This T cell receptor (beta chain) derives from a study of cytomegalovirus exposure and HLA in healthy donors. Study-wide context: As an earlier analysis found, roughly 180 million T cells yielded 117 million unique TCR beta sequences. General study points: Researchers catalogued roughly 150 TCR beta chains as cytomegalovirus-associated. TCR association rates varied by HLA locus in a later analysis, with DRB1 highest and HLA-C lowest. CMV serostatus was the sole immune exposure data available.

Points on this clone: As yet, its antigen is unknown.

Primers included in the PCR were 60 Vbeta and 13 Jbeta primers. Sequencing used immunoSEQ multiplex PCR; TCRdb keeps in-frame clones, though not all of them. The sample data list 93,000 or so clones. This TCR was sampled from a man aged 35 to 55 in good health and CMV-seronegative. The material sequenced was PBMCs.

For the CDR3, the DNA is TGTGCCAGCAGCTCAGGACAGGGGCGATTGAATGAAAAACTGTTTTTT. Its protein is CASSSGQGRLNEKLFF. This chain connects TRBV5-8 to TRBJ1-4; 9 nucleotides agree with TRBD1. V lost 3 bases, J lost 5 bases, and 8 bases stayed unmatched. This CDR3 contains 16 residues. Germline V gives CDR1 SGHTS, CDR2 YDEGEE.